This T cell receptor beta chain is from a study of molecular identifiers for immune sequencing clone quantification. Study-wide results and caveats: Sizes of highly expanded clones could be underestimated through identical TCRs sharing a barcode. Spiked Jurkat TCR RNA equivalent to one cell reportedly surfaced among roughly 1 million naive cells.

Library preparation followed earlier protocols using designated TCR primers. Each CDR3 protein is one row after TCRdb ran MiXCR on the PCR reads. The sample has about half a million distinct CDR3 sequences; less than 30% are singletons. In regard to this clonotype: What it recognizes is unknown. A read error may be the cause here, since a much bigger clone is one base away.

Trimming stripped 4 bases from V and 10 bases from J, with 13 bases between. The V gene's germline CDR1 is MGHDK and CDR2 SYGVNS. This CDR3 is 12 amino acids long. This TCR derives from a human donor in good health. Some libraries in this study had Jurkat cell RNA spiked in. The chain has TRBV25-1 and TRBJ1-1, with D maybe TRBD1 (5 bases). Input material: naive CD8+ T cells from blood, with Jurkat cell RNA spiked in. Subset reported: FACS-sorted CD8+CD4-CCR7+CD45RA+ naive T cells. DNA of the CDR3: TGTGCCAGCAGTGCACAGGACTGGGCAGCTTTCTTT. Residues: CASSAQDWAAFF.